The 19 T cell receptor beta chains presented below share a single source sample, sequenced in a study of blood T cell repertoires in COVID-19. This table comes from immunoSEQ multiplex PCR, and its TCRdb copy is limited to in-frame clones, with some not included. The sample carries some 96,000 clones, approximately 80% recorded once. Input material: peripheral blood. These receptors all come from a man in his forties or fifties with active or convalescent COVID-19.

The V call is TRBV2, the J call TRBJ2-7; 9 bases map to TRBD2. Germline CDR1 is SNHLY and CDR2 is FYNNEI. V trimming: 1 base; J trimming: 3 bases; junction bases outside the gene matches: 4. The CDR3 covers 15 residues. In nucleotides, the CDR3 is TGTGCCAGCAGTGAAGGGATAGCGGGAGACTACGAGCAGTACTTC. Its protein is CASSEGIAGDYEQYF.

The chain employs TRBV5-5 and TRBJ1-5; 10 nucleotides agree with TRBD1. The germline gives CDR1 SGHKS, CDR2 YYEKEE (reference sequence). V lost 0 bases and J lost 10; bases outside the gene matches: 7. The CDR3 covers 15 residues. This CDR3 reads CASSLEGQGSSPQHF. CDR3 nucleotide sequence: TGTGCCAGCAGCTTGGAGGGACAGGGGTCTTCTCCCCAGCATTTT.

The chain uses TRBV5-1 and TRBJ2-7, with 8 positions matching TRBD2. The length of the CDR3 is 16 residues. Trimming took 4 bases from V and 0 from J; bases not matched to a gene: 9. Germline V lookup: CDR1 SGHRS, CDR2 YFSETQ. CDR3 protein: CASSLAGGAVSYEQYF. The CDR3 region has the DNA TGCGCCAGCAGCCTAGCCGGGGGGGCGGTCTCCTACGAGCAGTACTTC.

The chain couples TRBV12-5 to TRBJ2-7; 8 nucleotides agree with TRBD1. The CDR3 is 12 amino acids. V gave up 1 base and J gave up 11 bases; unmatched junction bases: 4. The germline V gene encodes CDR1 LGHNT and CDR2 FRNRAP. DNA of the CDR3: TGTGCTAGTGGTTTGGGTGGACAGGGCGAGTACTTC. Residues: CASGLGGQGEYF.

This chain connects TRBV4-2 to TRBJ2-7, with TRBD2 identical over 11 bases. The V and J ends lost 3 bases and 0 bases, in that order; junction bases with no gene match: 4. The CDR3 has 16 amino acids. Per germline, CDR1 LGHNA and CDR2 YNFKEQ. CDR3: CASSQDLAGGSYEQYF. CDR3 in DNA: TGTGCCAGCAGCCAGGATCTAGCGGGAGGCTCCTACGAGCAGTACTTC.

The V call is TRBV5-8, the J call TRBJ2-3; 9 bases match TRBD2. The CDR3 totals 15 residues. With 7 bases clipped from V and 4 bases from J, the junction kept 10 bases outside the gene matches. Germline V gene sequence: CDR1 SGHTS, CDR2 YDEGEE. The CDR3 reads CASPEAGGRADTQYF. As DNA, the CDR3 is TGTGCCAGCCCTGAGGCGGGAGGGCGGGCAGATACGCAGTATTTT.

The chain combines TRBV10-3 with TRBJ2-7; tentatively, D is TRBD1 (5 bases). Trimming left V 8 bases short and J 2 bases short, with 13 bases between. Germline assignment: CDR1 ENHRY and CDR2 SYGVKD. The CDR3 is made up of 13 amino acids. CDR3 nucleotide sequence: TGTGCCATCCGATCAGACAGTCCCTACGAGCAGTACTTC. Translating gives CAIRSDSPYEQYF.

The rearrangement joins TRBV7-9 to TRBJ1-5; 11 bases align to TRBD1. Looked up from germline, CDR1 is SEHNR and CDR2 is FQNEAQ (reference sequence). With V trimmed by 5 bases and J by 4 bases, 4 bases remained unmatched. This CDR3 comprises 15 residues. This chain's CDR3 is CASSPGQGVNQPQHF. The DNA of the CDR3 is TGTGCCAGCAGCCCGGGACAGGGGGTAAATCAGCCCCAGCATTTT.

V and J are TRBV5-4 and TRBJ1-1; D perhaps matches TRBD1 (6 bases). Germline V gene data show CDR1 as SGHNT and CDR2 as YYREEE (reference sequence). V was trimmed by 4 bases and J by 5 bases, leaving 12 bases between them. The CDR3 is 13 residues long. CDR3 sequence: CASSPGDETEAFF. The CDR3 DNA is TGTGCCAGCAGCCCAGGGGATGAGACTGAAGCTTTCTTT. Full variable domain (remainder filled in from reference TRBV5-4 and TRBJ1-1): ETGVTQSPTHLIKTRGQQVTLRCSSQSGHNTVSWYQQALGQGPQFIFQYYREEENGRGNFPPRFSGLQFPNYSSELNVNALELDDSALYLCASSPGDETEAFFGQGTRLTVV.

The gene calls are TRBV6-4 and TRBJ1-1, with D possibly being TRBD1 (6 bases). The CDR3 has 14 amino acids. V was pared by 6 bases and J by 1 base, with 12 bases between. Germline loops: CDR1 MRHNA, CDR2 SNTAGT. The CDR3 DNA follows: TGTGCCAGCAGCCCGCAACAGGGGAACACTGAAGCTTTCTTT. This sequence encodes CASSPQQGNTEAFF.

The chain joins TRBV5-4 to TRBJ2-5, with 10 bases that match TRBD2. The V gene's germline CDR1 is SGHNT and CDR2 YYREEE (reference sequence). The junction had 14 bases not matched to a gene; V was cut back by 0 bases and J by 3 bases. The CDR3 is 19 amino acids. The CDR3 bases are TGTGCCAGCAGCTTGGGTTCATGGACTAGCGGAAAGAGGGAAGAGACCCAGTACTTC. This encodes CASSLGSWTSGKREETQYF.

This clone was detected only a few times. This specimen includes other DNA sequences encoding the same CDR3. The chain recombines TRBV3-1 (or the pseudogene TRBV3-2) with TRBJ1-1, with 8 bases fitting TRBD1. Per the germline V gene, CDR1 is LGHDT and CDR2 is YNNKEL (reference sequence). The J segment lost 6 bases and the V segment lost 2 bases, leaving 2 bases of the junction unmatched. This CDR3 has 13 amino acids. CDR3 DNA: TGTGCCAGCAGCCAAATACAGGGGGCTGAAGCTTTCTTT. Translated: CASSQIQGAEAFF.

In its sample, this clone was seen once. The CDR3 DNA reads TGTGCCAGCAGTGTTACAGGGAATTCACCCCTCCACTTT. This codes for CASSVTGNSPLHF. The V call is TRBV25-1, the J call TRBJ1-6; D is perhaps TRBD1 (6 bases). V dropped 4 bases and J dropped 7 bases, with 8 bases sitting between them. The CDR3 spans 13 residues. Germline V gene sequence: CDR1 MGHDK, CDR2 SYGVNS.

The V gene is TRBV7-8, the J gene TRBJ1-1; D is possibly TRBD1 (6 bases). The CDR3 length is 17 residues. With 0 bases removed from V and 1 base from J, the gap between germline ends came to 15 bases. CDR1 is SGHVS, CDR2 FQNEAQ, per germline. CDR3 protein: CASSLALVQGPNTEAFF. Here the CDR3 DNA reads TGTGCCAGCAGCTTAGCCCTCGTACAGGGCCCGAACACTGAAGCTTTCTTT.

This chain connects TRBV14 to TRBJ2-6; D might be TRBD2 (5 bases). The germline V and J ends were trimmed by 1 base and 1 base, with 5 bases remaining between them. The CDR3 has 15 residues. Germline V gene sequence: CDR1 SGHDN, CDR2 FVKESK. CDR3 sequence (DNA): TGTGCCAGCAGCCAAGCGGGGTCTGGGGCCAACGTCCTGACTTTC. Amino acids: CASSQAGSGANVLTF.

The chain links TRBV5-1 to TRBJ2-3; 11 bases align to TRBD1. This CDR3 spans 15 amino acids. The V gene end was trimmed by 6 bases and the J gene end by 7 bases; junction bases not matched to a gene: 10. Per germline, CDR1 SGHRS and CDR2 YFSETQ. The CDR3 here is CASTEGQGGENTQYF. The CDR3 bases are TGCGCCAGCACCGAGGGACAGGGGGGCGAAAATACGCAGTATTTT.

In DNA form, the CDR3 reads TGTGCCAGCAGCGGAGGGGACGAGACCCAGTACTTC. It translates to CASSGGDETQYF. V is TRBV12-3 or TRBV12-4 and J is TRBJ2-5; tentatively, D is TRBD2 (6 bases). The germline V and J ends were trimmed by 6 bases and 5 bases, with 10 bases remaining between them. The CDR3 consists of 12 residues.

The chain is built from TRBV4-2 and TRBJ2-7; perhaps TRBD2 as D (5 bases). CDR3 size: 16 residues. Germline V gives CDR1 LGHNA, CDR2 YNFKEQ. The V gene lost 0 bases and the J gene lost 5 bases, with 17 bases spanning the gap. The CDR3 bases are TGTGCCAGCAGCCAAGATCTAGTGGGGAGTAAGGACGAGCAGTACTTC. Translating it yields CASSQDLVGSKDEQYF.

The chain combines TRBV6-5 with TRBJ1-4, with TRBD1 matching 9 bases. V was clipped by 6 bases and J by 5 bases; unmatched bases: 7. From germline, CDR1 is MNHEY and CDR2 SVGAGI. This CDR3 comprises 15 residues. The CDR3 reads CASSPRGQGNEKLFF. CDR3 DNA sequence: TGTGCCAGCAGCCCGAGGGGACAGGGAAATGAAAAACTGTTTTTT.